The rows below give T cell receptor beta chains drawn from one sample of a study of naive and memory T cell subsets. TCRdb independently ran MiXCR on the UMI-ligation and nested PCR reads; one entry per CDR3 protein. The sample contains about 80,000 distinct CDR3 sequences, about an eighth of which appear only once. Sequenced input: central memory CD4+ T cells from blood. All receptors derive from a human donor in good health. Each CDR3 is given with its conserved first and last residue. Each record gives: V gene, J gene, CDR3 protein.

V gene: TRBV20-1; J gene: TRBJ2-2; CDR3 protein: CSAFPGQLDTGELFF
V gene: TRBV10-3; J gene: TRBJ2-1; CDR3 protein: CAISELAGDSSYNEQFF
V gene: TRBV6-5; J gene: TRBJ2-5; CDR3 protein: CASSYRQTQETQYF
V gene: TRBV6-6; J gene: TRBJ2-4; CDR3 protein: CASSSHVGIVQYF
V gene: TRBV7-2; J gene: TRBJ2-5; CDR3 protein: CASSFMVLAGGKETQYF
V gene: TRBV7-2; J gene: TRBJ1-4; CDR3 protein: CASSLGRVGTNEKLFF
V gene: TRBV18; J gene: TRBJ1-6; CDR3 protein: CASSPENSPLHF
V gene: TRBV20-1; J gene: TRBJ2-3; CDR3 protein: CSARDRGSSDTQYF
V gene: TRBV5-1; J gene: TRBJ2-2; CDR3 protein: CASSFGTTNTGELFF
V gene: TRBV10-3; J gene: TRBJ2-7; CDR3 protein: CAITGTDTYEQYF
V gene: TRBV7-8; J gene: TRBJ1-2; CDR3 protein: CASSLEDSPGNYGYTF
V gene: TRBV5-1; J gene: TRBJ2-3; CDR3 protein: CASSLETGGDTQYF
V gene: TRBV28; J gene: TRBJ2-7; CDR3 protein: CASSLYEMDYEQYF
V gene: TRBV11-2; J gene: TRBJ2-1; CDR3 protein: CASSFRSGEINEQFF
V gene: TRBV25-1; J gene: TRBJ2-7; CDR3 protein: CASSARSRNRYYEQYF
V gene: TRBV29-1; J gene: TRBJ2-5; CDR3 protein: CSVRPSGGQVTQYF
V gene: TRBV7-2; J gene: TRBJ1-1; CDR3 protein: CASSPRQGGTEAFF
V gene: TRBV28; J gene: TRBJ1-4; CDR3 protein: CASSQTGTGSEKLFF
V gene: TRBV4-1; J gene: TRBJ2-7; CDR3 protein: CASSHPGGLAGPWKDEQYF
V gene: TRBV28; J gene: TRBJ1-5; CDR3 protein: CASSATGYFGLYQPQHF
V gene: TRBV5-4; J gene: TRBJ2-3; CDR3 protein: CASNYRTGATDTQYF
V gene: TRBV6-2/TRBV6-3; J gene: TRBJ1-5; CDR3 protein: CASSLVLQAGNQPQHF
V gene: TRBV5-4; J gene: TRBJ2-1; CDR3 protein: CASSLEQEVAFF
V gene: TRBV4-1; J gene: TRBJ1-6; CDR3 protein: CASSQELGQGNSPLHF
V gene: TRBV7-8; J gene: TRBJ2-1; CDR3 protein: CASSFGTTPYNEQFF
V gene: TRBV19; J gene: TRBJ1-2; CDR3 protein: CASSTQLQGKGYTF
V gene: TRBV3-1; J gene: TRBJ2-6; CDR3 protein: CASSQFGTFGANVLTF
V gene: TRBV12-3/TRBV12-4; J gene: TRBJ1-3; CDR3 protein: CASSYVQIGNTIYF
V gene: TRBV6-5; J gene: TRBJ2-3; CDR3 protein: CASSSWLGTAIDTQYF
V gene: TRBV6-1; J gene: TRBJ1-5; CDR3 protein: CASTFGRDQPQHF
V gene: TRBV12-5; J gene: TRBJ1-1; CDR3 protein: CASGLVWGEATEAFF
V gene: TRBV5-1; J gene: TRBJ2-3; CDR3 protein: CAEVPDTQYF
V gene: TRBV20-1; J gene: TRBJ2-1; CDR3 protein: CSAKREVWGNEQFF
V gene: TRBV6-5; J gene: TRBJ2-2; CDR3 protein: CASSLTFYSARPNTGELFF
V gene: TRBV12-3/TRBV12-4; J gene: TRBJ2-3; CDR3 protein: CASSLLNTQYF
V gene: TRBV20-1; J gene: TRBJ2-5; CDR3 protein: CSAIQGSGAETQYF
V gene: TRBV7-3; J gene: TRBJ2-2; CDR3 protein: CASSPATSGAGELFF
V gene: TRBV4-3; J gene: TRBJ2-7; CDR3 protein: CASSQHAGTDRYEQYF
V gene: TRBV9; J gene: TRBJ2-1; CDR3 protein: CASSVADRGPPNEQFF
V gene: TRBV5-1; J gene: TRBJ1-2; CDR3 protein: CASSPRTGDPGYTF
V gene: TRBV20-1; J gene: TRBJ2-1; CDR3 protein: CSAPGTRAEQFF
V gene: TRBV3-1; J gene: TRBJ2-7; CDR3 protein: CASSQDRGAASGRPRKGEQYF
V gene: TRBV14; J gene: TRBJ1-4; CDR3 protein: CASSQAGKGKLFF
V gene: TRBV12-3/TRBV12-4; J gene: TRBJ2-1; CDR3 protein: CASSSNDNEQFF
V gene: TRBV12-3/TRBV12-4; J gene: TRBJ1-5; CDR3 protein: CASSSQGPLNQPQHF
V gene: TRBV29-1; J gene: TRBJ2-5; CDR3 protein: CSGAPAEEETQYF
V gene: TRBV20-1; J gene: TRBJ1-4; CDR3 protein: CSASNPSGGNEKLFF
V gene: TRBV14; J gene: TRBJ2-4; CDR3 protein: CASSQRPFDGHPKNIQYF
V gene: TRBV20-1; J gene: TRBJ2-3; CDR3 protein: CSARLAGGRTDTQYF
V gene: TRBV18; J gene: TRBJ1-6; CDR3 protein: CASSPGTGTGPRGSPLHF
V gene: TRBV29-1; J gene: TRBJ2-5; CDR3 protein: CSVERSAGNQETQYF
V gene: TRBV27; J gene: TRBJ2-1; CDR3 protein: CASSGPTGGNEQFF
V gene: TRBV6-5; J gene: TRBJ2-7; CDR3 protein: CASSYSWEGPLYGEQYF
V gene: TRBV6-5; J gene: TRBJ2-1; CDR3 protein: CASSYRSLAGRVHEQFF
V gene: TRBV28; J gene: TRBJ2-7; CDR3 protein: CASSLFTAGGNYEQYF
V gene: TRBV2; J gene: TRBJ2-1; CDR3 protein: CASSVEGGEQFF
V gene: TRBV10-3; J gene: TRBJ1-1; CDR3 protein: CAIRAGTGGGDTEAFF
V gene: TRBV18; J gene: TRBJ1-2; CDR3 protein: CASSPPACNYGYTF